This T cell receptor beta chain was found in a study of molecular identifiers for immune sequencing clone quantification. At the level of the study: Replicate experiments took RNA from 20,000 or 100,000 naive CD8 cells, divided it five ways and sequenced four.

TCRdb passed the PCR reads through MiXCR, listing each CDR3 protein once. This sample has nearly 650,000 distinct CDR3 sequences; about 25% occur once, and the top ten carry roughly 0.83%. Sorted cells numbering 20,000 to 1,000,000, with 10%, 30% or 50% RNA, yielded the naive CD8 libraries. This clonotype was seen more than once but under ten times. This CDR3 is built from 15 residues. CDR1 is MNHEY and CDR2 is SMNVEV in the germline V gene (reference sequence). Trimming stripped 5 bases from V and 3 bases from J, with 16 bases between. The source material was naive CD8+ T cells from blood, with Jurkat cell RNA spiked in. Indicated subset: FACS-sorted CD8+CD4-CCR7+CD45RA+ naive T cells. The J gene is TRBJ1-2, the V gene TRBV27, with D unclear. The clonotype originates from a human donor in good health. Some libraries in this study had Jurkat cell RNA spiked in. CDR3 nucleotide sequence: TGTGCCAGCAGTCCAATTCCGGCAGATGACTATGGCTACACCTTC. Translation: CASSPIPADDYGYTF.